This T cell receptor (beta chain) was profiled in a study of blood T cell repertoires in COVID-19. Turning to the study itself: Donors in the United States, Italy and Spain gave samples during acute or convalescent COVID-19. From T cells, B-cell-depleted T cells, or PBMCs came the material, which was cDNA or gDNA.

As processed by the authors: Using reference gene primer amplification, nucleated cell counts were estimated. Only in-frame clones appear in the TCRdb table, and some are missing; sequencing was by immunoSEQ multiplex PCR. V and J calls and clone size are those listed in that table; D and trimming were worked out from the DNA. The table includes about 120,000 clones, roughly 80% detected once. The germline gives CDR1 KGHSH, CDR2 LQKENI. This CDR3 contains 15 residues. The V end was cut by 3 bases, the J end by 5 bases, with 13 bases between. This sequence originates from a middle-aged man with acute or convalescent COVID-19. The chain employs TRBV18 and TRBJ1-4; possibly TRBD1 for D (6 bases). Sequencing was carried out using peripheral blood. CDR3 amino acids: CASSPSGQPNEKLFF. The CDR3 bases are TGTGCCAGCTCACCTTCGGGACAACCCAATGAAAAACTGTTTTTT.